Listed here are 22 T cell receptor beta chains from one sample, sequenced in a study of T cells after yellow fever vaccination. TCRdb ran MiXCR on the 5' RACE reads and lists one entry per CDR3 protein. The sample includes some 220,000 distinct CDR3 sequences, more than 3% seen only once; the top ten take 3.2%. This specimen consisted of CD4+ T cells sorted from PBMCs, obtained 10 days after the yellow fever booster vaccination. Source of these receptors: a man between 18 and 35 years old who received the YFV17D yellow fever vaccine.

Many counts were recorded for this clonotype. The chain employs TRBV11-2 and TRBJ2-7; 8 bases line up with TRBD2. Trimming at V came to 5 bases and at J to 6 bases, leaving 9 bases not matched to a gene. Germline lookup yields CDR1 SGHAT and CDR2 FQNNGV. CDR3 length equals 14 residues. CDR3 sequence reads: CASSRGARGGEQYV. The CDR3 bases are TGTGCCAGCAGCCGCGGGGCCCGGGGGGGCGAGCAGTACGTC.

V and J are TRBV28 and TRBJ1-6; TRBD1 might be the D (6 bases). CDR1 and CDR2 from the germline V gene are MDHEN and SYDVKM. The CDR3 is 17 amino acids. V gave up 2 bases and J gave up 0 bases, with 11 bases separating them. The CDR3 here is CASSLSQGSSYNSPLHF. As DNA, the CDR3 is TGTGCCAGCAGTTTAAGTCAGGGGAGCTCCTATAATTCACCCCTCCACTTT.

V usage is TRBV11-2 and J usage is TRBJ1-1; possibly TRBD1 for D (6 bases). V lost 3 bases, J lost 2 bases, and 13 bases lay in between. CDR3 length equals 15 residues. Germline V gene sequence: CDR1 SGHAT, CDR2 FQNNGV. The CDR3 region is CASSFRAGANTEAFF. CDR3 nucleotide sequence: TGTGCCAGCAGCTTTAGGGCGGGGGCTAACACTGAAGCTTTCTTT. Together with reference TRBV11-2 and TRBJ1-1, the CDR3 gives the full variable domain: EAGVAQSPRYKIIEKRQSVAFWCNPISGHATLYWYQQILGQGPKLLIQFQNNGVVDDSQLPKDRFSAERLKGVDSTLKIQPAKLEDSAVYLCASSFRAGANTEAFFGQGTRLTVV.

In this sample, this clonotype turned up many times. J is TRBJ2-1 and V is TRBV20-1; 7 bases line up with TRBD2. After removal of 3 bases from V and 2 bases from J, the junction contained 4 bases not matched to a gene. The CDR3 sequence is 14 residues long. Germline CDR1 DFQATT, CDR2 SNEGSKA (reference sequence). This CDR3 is CSARGGSPYNEQFF. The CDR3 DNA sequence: TGCAGTGCTAGGGGAGGGTCGCCCTACAATGAGCAGTTCTTC.

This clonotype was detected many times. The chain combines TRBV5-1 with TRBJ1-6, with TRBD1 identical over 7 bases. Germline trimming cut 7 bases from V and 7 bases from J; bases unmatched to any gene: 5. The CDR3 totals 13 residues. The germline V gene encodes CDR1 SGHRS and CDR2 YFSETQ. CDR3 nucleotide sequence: TGCGCCAGCCGGGACAGTGTCAATTCACCCCTCCACTTT. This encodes CASRDSVNSPLHF.

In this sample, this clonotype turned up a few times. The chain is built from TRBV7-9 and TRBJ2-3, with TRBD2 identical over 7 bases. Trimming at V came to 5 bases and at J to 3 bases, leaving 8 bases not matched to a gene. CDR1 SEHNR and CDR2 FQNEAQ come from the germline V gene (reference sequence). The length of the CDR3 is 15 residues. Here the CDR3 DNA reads TGTGCCAGCAGCAGGACTAGACTTAGGACAGATACGCAGTATTTT. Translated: CASSRTRLRTDTQYF.

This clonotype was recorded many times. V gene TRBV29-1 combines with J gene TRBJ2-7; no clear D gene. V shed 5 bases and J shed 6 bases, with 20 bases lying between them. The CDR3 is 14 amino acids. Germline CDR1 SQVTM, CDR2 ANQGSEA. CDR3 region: CSVTWQLPPSEQYF. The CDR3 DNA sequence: TGCAGCGTTACGTGGCAGCTCCCTCCTAGCGAGCAGTACTTC.

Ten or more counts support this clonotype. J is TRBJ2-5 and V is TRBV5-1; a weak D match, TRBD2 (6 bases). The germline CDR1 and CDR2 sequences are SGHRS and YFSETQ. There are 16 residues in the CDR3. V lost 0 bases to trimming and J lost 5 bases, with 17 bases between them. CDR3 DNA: TGCGCCAGCAGCTTGGGAGTCGCGGGGCCAGGGGAGACCCAGTACTTC. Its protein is CASSLGVAGPGETQYF.

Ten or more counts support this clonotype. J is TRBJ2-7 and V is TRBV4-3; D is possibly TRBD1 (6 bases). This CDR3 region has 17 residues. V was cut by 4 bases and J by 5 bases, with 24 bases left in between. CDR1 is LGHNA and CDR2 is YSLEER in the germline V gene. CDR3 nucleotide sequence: TGCGCCAGCAGCCCCAAGGAGGACAGCCAGTATTTAAACGAGCAGTACGTC. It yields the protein CASSPKEDSQYLNEQYV.

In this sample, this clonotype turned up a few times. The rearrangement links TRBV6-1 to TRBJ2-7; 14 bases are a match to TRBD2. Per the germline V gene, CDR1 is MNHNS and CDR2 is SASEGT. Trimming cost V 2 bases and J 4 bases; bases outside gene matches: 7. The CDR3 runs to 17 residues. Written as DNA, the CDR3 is TGTGCCAGCAGTGAAAGGACTAGCGGGGGGCGTCGGTACGAGCAGTACGTC. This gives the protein CASSERTSGGRRYEQYV.

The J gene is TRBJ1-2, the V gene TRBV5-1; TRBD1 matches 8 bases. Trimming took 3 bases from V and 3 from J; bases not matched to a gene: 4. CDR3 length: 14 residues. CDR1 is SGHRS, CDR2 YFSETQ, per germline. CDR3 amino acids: CASSWGQADYGYTF. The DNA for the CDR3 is TGCGCCAGCAGCTGGGGACAGGCGGACTATGGCTACACCTTC.

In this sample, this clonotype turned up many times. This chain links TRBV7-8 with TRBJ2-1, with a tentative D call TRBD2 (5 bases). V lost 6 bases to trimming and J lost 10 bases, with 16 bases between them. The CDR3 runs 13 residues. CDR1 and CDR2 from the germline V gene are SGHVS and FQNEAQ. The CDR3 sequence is CASRSIGGGEQFF. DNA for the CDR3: TGTGCCAGCAGATCAATAGGAGGCGGCGAGCAGTTCTTC.

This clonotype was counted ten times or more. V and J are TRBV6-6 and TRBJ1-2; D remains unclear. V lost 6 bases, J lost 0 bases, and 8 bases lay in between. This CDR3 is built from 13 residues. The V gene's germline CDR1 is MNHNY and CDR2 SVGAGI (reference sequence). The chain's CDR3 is CASSVDSNYGYTF. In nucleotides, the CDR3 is TGTGCCAGCAGCGTAGATTCTAACTATGGCTACACCTTC.

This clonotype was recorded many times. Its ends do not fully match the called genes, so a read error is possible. This CDR3 is CASSLSGGPQHF. DNA of the CDR3: TGTGCCAGCAGTCTATCGGGGGGGCCCCAGCATTTT. The V call is TRBV27, the J call TRBJ1-5, with a weak D call TRBD1 (5 bases). The CDR3 sequence is 12 residues long. The germline gives CDR1 MNHEY, CDR2 SMNVEV (reference sequence).

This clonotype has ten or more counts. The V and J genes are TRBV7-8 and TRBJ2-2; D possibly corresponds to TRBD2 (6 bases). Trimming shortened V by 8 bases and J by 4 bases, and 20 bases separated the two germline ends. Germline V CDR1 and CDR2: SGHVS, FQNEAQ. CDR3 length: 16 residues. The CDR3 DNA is TGTGCCAGCCTAAATCGGGGGACGATAATCACCGGGGAGCTGTTTTTT. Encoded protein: CASLNRGTIITGELFF.

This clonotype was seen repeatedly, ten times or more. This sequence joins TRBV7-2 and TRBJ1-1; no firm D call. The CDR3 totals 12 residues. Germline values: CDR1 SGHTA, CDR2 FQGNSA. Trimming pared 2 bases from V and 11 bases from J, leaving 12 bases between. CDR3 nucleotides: TGTGCCAGCAGCTTAAGAGCCCCCCGGGCTTTCTTT. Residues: CASSLRAPRAFF.

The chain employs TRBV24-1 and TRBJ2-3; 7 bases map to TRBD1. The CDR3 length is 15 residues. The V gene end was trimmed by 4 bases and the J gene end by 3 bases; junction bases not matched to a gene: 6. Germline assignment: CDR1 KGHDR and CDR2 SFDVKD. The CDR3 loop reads CATSDPGDSTDTQYF. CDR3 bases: TGTGCCACCAGTGACCCCGGGGACAGTACAGATACGCAGTATTTT.

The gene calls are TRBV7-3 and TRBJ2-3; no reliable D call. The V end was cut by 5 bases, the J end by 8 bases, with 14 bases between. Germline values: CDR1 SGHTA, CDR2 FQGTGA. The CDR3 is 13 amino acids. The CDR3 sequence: CASSPRPGGTQYF. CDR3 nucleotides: TGTGCCAGCAGCCCTCGACCTGGCGGTACGCAGTATTTT.

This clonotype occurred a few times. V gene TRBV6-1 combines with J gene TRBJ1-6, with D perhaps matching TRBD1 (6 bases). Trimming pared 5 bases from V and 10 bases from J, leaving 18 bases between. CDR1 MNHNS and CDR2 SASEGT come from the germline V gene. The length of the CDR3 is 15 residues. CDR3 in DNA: TGTGCCAGCAGTAGGGGGGGTACGGCAAGATCACCCCTCCACTTT. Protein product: CASSRGGTARSPLHF.

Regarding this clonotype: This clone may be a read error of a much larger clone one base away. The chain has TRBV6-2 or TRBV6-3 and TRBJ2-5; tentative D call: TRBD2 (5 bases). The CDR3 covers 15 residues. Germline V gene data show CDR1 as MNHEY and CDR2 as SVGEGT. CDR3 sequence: CACSVVREFEETQYF. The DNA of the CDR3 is TGTGCCTGCAGTGTAGTCCGGGAATTTGAAGAGACCCAGTACTTC.

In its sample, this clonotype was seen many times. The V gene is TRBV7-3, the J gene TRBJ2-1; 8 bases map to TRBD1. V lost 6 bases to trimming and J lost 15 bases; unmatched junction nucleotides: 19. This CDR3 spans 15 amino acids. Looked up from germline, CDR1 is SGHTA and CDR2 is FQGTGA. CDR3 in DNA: TGTGCCAGCAGTCCAGCCCCGGACAGGGACCTCCGAGTGTTCTTC. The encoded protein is CASSPAPDRDLRVFF. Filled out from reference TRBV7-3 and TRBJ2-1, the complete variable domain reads GAGVSQTPSNKVTEKGKYVELRCDPISGHTALYWYRQSLGQGPEFLIYFQGTGAADDSGLPNDRFFAVRPEGSVSTLKIQRTERGDSAVYLCASSPAPDRDLRVFFGPGTRLTVL.

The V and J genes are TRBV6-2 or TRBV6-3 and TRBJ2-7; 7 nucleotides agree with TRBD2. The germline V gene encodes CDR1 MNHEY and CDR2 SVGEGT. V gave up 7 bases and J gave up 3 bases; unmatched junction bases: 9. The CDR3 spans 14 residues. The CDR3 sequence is CASKRWGGSYEQYV. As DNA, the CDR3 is TGTGCCAGCAAGAGATGGGGGGGGAGCTACGAGCAGTACGTC.